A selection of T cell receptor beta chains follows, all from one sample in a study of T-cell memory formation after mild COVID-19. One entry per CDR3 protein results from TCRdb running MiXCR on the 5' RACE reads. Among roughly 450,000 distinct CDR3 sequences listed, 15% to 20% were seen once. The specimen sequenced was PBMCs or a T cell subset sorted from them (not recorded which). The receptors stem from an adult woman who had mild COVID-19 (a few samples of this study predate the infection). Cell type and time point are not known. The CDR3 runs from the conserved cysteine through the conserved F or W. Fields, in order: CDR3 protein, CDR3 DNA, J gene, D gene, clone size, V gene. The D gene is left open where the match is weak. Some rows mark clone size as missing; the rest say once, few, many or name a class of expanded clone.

cdr3_aa: CSARSTGGGHEQYF; cdr3_nt: TGCAGTGCAAGAAGTACAGGGGGTGGTCACGAGCAGTACTTC; j_call: TRBJ2-7; d_call: TRBD1; clone_size: -; v_call: TRBV20-1
cdr3_aa: CASTLQGLGADTQYF; cdr3_nt: TGTGCCAGCACCCTACAGGGGCTCGGGGCAGATACGCAGTATTTT; j_call: TRBJ2-3; d_call: TRBD1; clone_size: -; v_call: TRBV7-9
cdr3_aa: CASSRSATGINTGELFF; cdr3_nt: TGTGCCAGCAGTCGGTCGGCAACAGGGATCAACACCGGGGAGCTGTTTTTT; j_call: TRBJ2-2; d_call: -; clone_size: -; v_call: TRBV6-6
cdr3_aa: CASSLAGAGGGYNEQFF; cdr3_nt: TGTGCCAGCAGCTTGGCTGGCGCGGGAGGGGGTTACAATGAGCAGTTCTTC; j_call: TRBJ2-1; d_call: TRBD2; clone_size: -; v_call: TRBV5-6
cdr3_aa: CASSSSRGFGNQPQHF; cdr3_nt: TGTGCCAGTAGTTCCTCCAGGGGTTTCGGAAATCAGCCCCAGCATTTT; j_call: TRBJ1-5; d_call: -; clone_size: -; v_call: TRBV19
cdr3_aa: CASSPRTSGGAVDTQYF; cdr3_nt: TGTGCCAGCAGCCCGAGGACTAGCGGGGGGGCAGTAGATACGCAGTATTTT; j_call: TRBJ2-3; d_call: TRBD2; clone_size: -; v_call: TRBV7-6
cdr3_aa: CSAVRSHEAFF; cdr3_nt: TGCAGTGCCGTAAGGTCCCACGAAGCTTTCTTT; j_call: TRBJ1-1; d_call: -; clone_size: once; v_call: TRBV20-1
cdr3_aa: CASSSGLAGGGSTQYF; cdr3_nt: TGTGCCAGCAGCTCAGGACTAGCGGGAGGCGGGAGTACGCAGTATTTT; j_call: TRBJ2-3; d_call: TRBD2; clone_size: -; v_call: TRBV7-2
cdr3_aa: CATSDRGQPQHF; cdr3_nt: TGTGCCACCAGTGACAGGGGTCAGCCCCAGCATTTT; j_call: TRBJ1-5; d_call: -; clone_size: -; v_call: TRBV24-1
cdr3_aa: CASSQGQGGDEQFF; cdr3_nt: TGTGCCAGCAGCCAGGGACAGGGGGGCGATGAGCAGTTCTTC; j_call: TRBJ2-1; d_call: TRBD1; clone_size: -; v_call: TRBV7-6
cdr3_aa: CASSQKPSGSEQFF; cdr3_nt: TGTGCCAGCAGCCAAAAGCCTAGCGGAAGTGAGCAGTTCTTC; j_call: TRBJ2-1; d_call: TRBD2; clone_size: once; v_call: TRBV3-1
cdr3_aa: CASSLGGQTGYEQYF; cdr3_nt: TGTGCCAGCAGCTTAGGGGGACAGACGGGCTACGAGCAGTACTTC; j_call: TRBJ2-7; d_call: TRBD1; clone_size: -; v_call: TRBV7-2
cdr3_aa: CASSFSGQGNTEAFF; cdr3_nt: TGTGCCAGCAGCTTTTCAGGGCAGGGGAACACTGAAGCTTTCTTT; j_call: TRBJ1-1; d_call: -; clone_size: few; v_call: TRBV11-2
cdr3_aa: CASSFLAGGPYEQYF; cdr3_nt: TGTGCCAGCAGTTTCTTAGCGGGAGGACCCTACGAGCAGTACTTC; j_call: TRBJ2-7; d_call: TRBD2; clone_size: few; v_call: TRBV27
cdr3_aa: CASSRSRENTGELFF; cdr3_nt: TGTGCCAGCTCCCGGAGCAGGGAAAACACCGGGGAGCTGTTTTTT; j_call: TRBJ2-2; d_call: -; clone_size: -; v_call: TRBV18
cdr3_aa: CSAREYSTGPNTEAFF; cdr3_nt: TGCAGTGCTAGAGAGTATTCGACAGGACCGAACACTGAAGCTTTCTTT; j_call: TRBJ1-1; d_call: -; clone_size: few; v_call: TRBV20-1
cdr3_aa: CASSPGTGAGYTF; cdr3_nt: TGTGCCAGCAGCCCCGGGACAGGGGCTGGCTACACCTTC; j_call: TRBJ1-2; d_call: TRBD1; clone_size: few; v_call: TRBV7-3
cdr3_aa: CATAAGGLYNEQFF; cdr3_nt: TGTGCCACCGCAGCGGGAGGGCTTTACAATGAGCAGTTCTTC; j_call: TRBJ2-1; d_call: TRBD2; clone_size: -; v_call: TRBV12-3/TRBV12-4
cdr3_aa: CASSLPGPLSYEQYF; cdr3_nt: TGCGCCAGCAGCCTTCCGGGGCCCCTTTCCTACGAGCAGTACTTC; j_call: TRBJ2-7; d_call: -; clone_size: few; v_call: TRBV4-1
cdr3_aa: CASSKVRETVDTQYF; cdr3_nt: TGTGCCAGCAGCAAAGTACGGGAGACGGTGGATACGCAGTATTTT; j_call: TRBJ2-3; d_call: -; clone_size: -; v_call: TRBV21-1
cdr3_aa: CASSEWYGEETQYF; cdr3_nt: TGTGCCAGCAGTGAATGGTACGGTGAGGAGACCCAGTACTTC; j_call: TRBJ2-5; d_call: -; clone_size: -; v_call: TRBV2
cdr3_aa: CASSLWEKETQYF; cdr3_nt: TGTGCCAGCAGTTTATGGGAGAAAGAGACCCAGTACTTC; j_call: TRBJ2-5; d_call: -; clone_size: -; v_call: TRBV12-3/TRBV12-4
cdr3_aa: CATSRDPKVGKKRVYEQYF; cdr3_nt: TGTGCCACCAGCAGAGACCCCAAGGTAGGAAAGAAACGGGTCTACGAGCAGTACTTC; j_call: TRBJ2-7; d_call: -; clone_size: many; v_call: TRBV15
cdr3_aa: CASSFTTSGSTDTQYF; cdr3_nt: TGCGCCAGCAGCTTCACGACTAGCGGTAGCACAGATACGCAGTATTTT; j_call: TRBJ2-3; d_call: TRBD2; clone_size: many; v_call: TRBV5-1
cdr3_aa: CSGLAGGPFNEQFF; cdr3_nt: TGCAGTGGGCTAGCGGGAGGGCCCTTCAATGAGCAGTTCTTC; j_call: TRBJ2-1; d_call: TRBD2; clone_size: few; v_call: TRBV20-1
cdr3_aa: CAITSPGQETQYF; cdr3_nt: TGTGCCATCACGTCCCCAGGGCAAGAGACCCAGTACTTC; j_call: TRBJ2-5; d_call: -; clone_size: -; v_call: TRBV10-3
cdr3_aa: CASRKGTSGLTDTQYF; cdr3_nt: TGTGCCAGCAGGAAGGGGACTAGCGGTCTCACAGATACGCAGTATTTT; j_call: TRBJ2-3; d_call: TRBD2; clone_size: few; v_call: TRBV7-2
cdr3_aa: CASSLGVSNSPLHF; cdr3_nt: TGTGCCAGCAGTTTAGGTGTCAGTAATTCACCCCTCCACTTT; j_call: TRBJ1-6; d_call: -; clone_size: few; v_call: TRBV12-3/TRBV12-4
cdr3_aa: CASSQVRGGFSYEQYF; cdr3_nt: TGCGCCAGCAGCCAAGTCAGGGGCGGTTTTTCCTACGAGCAGTACTTC; j_call: TRBJ2-7; d_call: -; clone_size: -; v_call: TRBV4-1
cdr3_aa: CASSIGGPKLGNEQFF; cdr3_nt: TGTGCCAGTAGTATAGGAGGTCCCAAACTAGGAAATGAGCAGTTCTTC; j_call: TRBJ2-1; d_call: -; clone_size: -; v_call: TRBV19
cdr3_aa: CAWGGSGYTEAFF; cdr3_nt: TGTGCCTGGGGGGGGTCTGGTTACACTGAAGCTTTCTTT; j_call: TRBJ1-1; d_call: -; clone_size: few; v_call: TRBV30
cdr3_aa: CASSQQYGYTF; cdr3_nt: TGTGCCAGCTCACAACAGTATGGCTACACCTTC; j_call: TRBJ1-2; d_call: -; clone_size: -; v_call: TRBV18
cdr3_aa: CASSFGQNEKLFF; cdr3_nt: TGTGCCAGCTCTTTCGGACAGAATGAAAAACTGTTTTTT; j_call: TRBJ1-4; d_call: -; clone_size: -; v_call: TRBV18
cdr3_aa: CASSYGRGPYNEQFF; cdr3_nt: TGTGCCAGCAGTTACGGGCGGGGGCCTTACAATGAGCAGTTCTTC; j_call: TRBJ2-1; d_call: -; clone_size: -; v_call: TRBV6-2/TRBV6-3
cdr3_aa: CATSATGIYEQYF; cdr3_nt: TGTGCCACCAGTGCGACGGGGATCTACGAGCAGTACTTC; j_call: TRBJ2-7; d_call: -; clone_size: few; v_call: TRBV24-1
cdr3_aa: CASSLETGLDTDTQYF; cdr3_nt: TGCGCCAGCAGCTTGGAGACAGGACTGGACACAGATACGCAGTATTTT; j_call: TRBJ2-3; d_call: -; clone_size: -; v_call: TRBV5-1
cdr3_aa: CASSTDRATGELFF; cdr3_nt: TGTGCCAGCAGCACCGACAGGGCCACCGGGGAGCTGTTTTTT; j_call: TRBJ2-2; d_call: TRBD1; clone_size: few; v_call: TRBV7-3
cdr3_aa: CASSQPDSSSTDTQYF; cdr3_nt: TGCGCCAGCAGTCAACCAGACTCCTCTAGCACAGATACGCAGTATTTT; j_call: TRBJ2-3; d_call: -; clone_size: many; v_call: TRBV23-1
cdr3_aa: CASSPKVALRNIQYF; cdr3_nt: TGTGCCAGCAGCCCTAAGGTGGCCTTGCGAAACATTCAGTACTTC; j_call: TRBJ2-4; d_call: -; clone_size: few; v_call: TRBV11-3
cdr3_aa: CASSVEASGGEKQFF; cdr3_nt: TGTGCCAGCAGCGTAGAAGCTAGCGGGGGGGAAAAGCAGTTCTTC; j_call: TRBJ2-1; d_call: TRBD2; clone_size: few; v_call: TRBV9
cdr3_aa: CASRDGVRAFF; cdr3_nt: TGTGCCAGCAGAGACGGGGTGAGAGCTTTCTTT; j_call: TRBJ1-1; d_call: -; clone_size: few; v_call: TRBV3-1
cdr3_aa: CASSSEGSYADEQFF; cdr3_nt: TGTGCCAGCAGTTCGGAGGGGTCCTACGCCGATGAGCAGTTCTTC; j_call: TRBJ2-1; d_call: -; clone_size: few; v_call: TRBV6-1
cdr3_aa: CSARTGTLNTEAFF; cdr3_nt: TGCAGTGCTAGAACCGGGACCTTGAACACTGAAGCTTTCTTT; j_call: TRBJ1-1; d_call: -; clone_size: -; v_call: TRBV20-1
cdr3_aa: CASSEILNTGELFF; cdr3_nt: TGTGCCAGCAGTGAAATTTTGAACACCGGGGAGCTGTTTTTT; j_call: TRBJ2-2; d_call: -; clone_size: -; v_call: TRBV2
cdr3_aa: CASSERARAGFIQETQYF; cdr3_nt: TGTGCCAGCAGTGAACGGGCCAGGGCAGGGTTCATCCAAGAGACCCAGTACTTC; j_call: TRBJ2-5; d_call: -; clone_size: -; v_call: TRBV2
cdr3_aa: CSARVGTGSHEQYF; cdr3_nt: TGCAGTGCTAGAGTAGGGACAGGGTCCCACGAGCAGTACTTC; j_call: TRBJ2-7; d_call: TRBD1; clone_size: -; v_call: TRBV20-1
cdr3_aa: CSVPPIPRDRDIYEQYF; cdr3_nt: TGCAGCGTACCCCCTATTCCCCGGGACAGGGACATCTACGAGCAGTACTTC; j_call: TRBJ2-7; d_call: TRBD1; clone_size: -; v_call: TRBV29-1
cdr3_aa: CASSRGGGPAYEQYF; cdr3_nt: TGTGCCAGCAGCCGAGGGGGGGGCCCAGCTTACGAGCAGTACTTC; j_call: TRBJ2-7; d_call: -; clone_size: many; v_call: TRBV12-3/TRBV12-4
cdr3_aa: CASKPQGAGTNVLTF; cdr3_nt: TGTGCCAGCAAACCTCAGGGGGCCGGGACCAACGTCCTGACTTTC; j_call: TRBJ2-6; d_call: TRBD1; clone_size: once; v_call: TRBV7-8
cdr3_aa: CSVRGGTASTDTQYF; cdr3_nt: TGCAGTGTGCGGGGCGGGACAGCTAGCACAGATACGCAGTATTTT; j_call: TRBJ2-3; d_call: -; clone_size: -; v_call: TRBV20-1
cdr3_aa: CASSLSSRTEETQYF; cdr3_nt: TGCGCCAGCAGCTTGTCCTCCCGTACTGAAGAGACCCAGTACTTC; j_call: TRBJ2-5; d_call: -; clone_size: many; v_call: TRBV5-1